This T cell receptor (beta chain) was documented in a study of OX40 agonist ivuxolimab in advanced cancers. Study overall: Patients received intravenous ivuxolimab every 2 weeks at 0.01 to 10 mg/kg.

Whole-study results and caveats: Which antigen the expanded peripheral T cells recognized is unknown.

Of note for this clone: Its antigen is unidentified.

Measured with immunoSEQ multiplex PCR; TCRdb has only the in-frame clones, and not every one. The sample contains 20,000 to 25,000 clones, roughly 84% of which appear only once. Patients were ruled out by autoimmune disease history or systemic immunosuppression. Sequences were derived from CD4+ or CD8+ T cells sorted from blood, sampled in a trial of the OX40 agonist ivuxolimab. This receptor was taken from an adult with an advanced solid tumor such as melanoma, head and neck, liver or kidney cancer.

The CDR3, as DNA: TGTGCCAGTAGTATCCGACAGGGAGAGGAGACCCAGTACTTC. This encodes CASSIRQGEETQYF. The chain is built from TRBV19 and TRBJ2-5, with 7 bases identical to TRBD1. The CDR3 has 14 residues. Germline-derived CDR1 and CDR2 are LNHDA and SQIVND (reference sequence). The junction had 6 bases not matched to a gene; V was cut back by 3 bases and J by 5 bases.